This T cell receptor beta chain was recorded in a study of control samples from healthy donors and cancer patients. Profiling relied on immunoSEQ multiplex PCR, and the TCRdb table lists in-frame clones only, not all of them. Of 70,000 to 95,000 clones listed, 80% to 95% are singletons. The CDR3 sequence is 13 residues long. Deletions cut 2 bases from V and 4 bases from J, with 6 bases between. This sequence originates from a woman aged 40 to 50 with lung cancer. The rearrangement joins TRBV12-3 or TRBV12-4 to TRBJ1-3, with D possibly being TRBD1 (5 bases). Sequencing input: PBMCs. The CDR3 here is CASSLWDGNTIYF. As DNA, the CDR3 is TGTGCCAGCAGTTTATGGGACGGAAACACCATATATTTT.